These 2 T cell receptor beta chains were sequenced from one sample in a study of shared clonotypes between healthy human individuals. Some clones are missing from TCRdb's copy, which holds only in-frame ones; the method was immunoSEQ multiplex PCR. The profile covers roughly 2,000,000 clones, with 80% to 95% appearing a single time and approximately 1.7% taken by the ten largest. Naive CD8 cells were CD45RO-negative, positively selected for CCR7, excluding terminally differentiated effector memory CD45RA+ cells. The sequencing input was naive CD8+ T cells from PBMCs. Receptor source: a young man in good health. Some clones in this sample may be carry-over from other donors' samples.

Comment on this clone: This could be a read error, since a much larger clone is one nucleotide away. The sample carries other DNA sequences with the same CDR3. The genes are TRBV6-6 and TRBJ2-2; no firm D call. Per germline, CDR1 MNHNY and CDR2 SVGAGI (reference sequence). CDR3 length equals 12 residues. The V gene lost 6 bases and the J gene lost 2 bases, with 4 bases spanning the gap. CDR3 region: CASSPNTGELFF. The CDR3, as DNA: TGTGCCAGCAGCCCCAACACCGGGGAGCTGTTTTTT.

The V gene is TRBV12-5, the J gene TRBJ2-3; 9 nucleotides match TRBD2. The CDR3 covers 19 residues. The V gene end was trimmed by 0 bases and the J gene end by 5 bases; junction bases not matched to a gene: 15. Germline V lookup: CDR1 LGHNT, CDR2 FRNRAP. The CDR3, as DNA: TGTGCTAGTGGTTTGGTAGGTGCGGGAGGGTTAACGAAAGGAGATACGCAGTATTTT. It translates to CASGLVGAGGLTKGDTQYF.